Below, 6 T cell receptor beta chains from the same sample are listed, as sequenced in a study of blood T cell repertoires in COVID-19. Using immunoSEQ multiplex PCR, the repertoire was profiled, and TCRdb retains in-frame clones only, with some absent. This sample yields a few hundred thousand clones, of which 85% are seen a single time; around 4% belongs to the top ten. Sequencing input: peripheral blood. The receptor source for this set is a woman aged 45-65 years with active or convalescent COVID-19.

The chain uses TRBV2 and TRBJ1-2, with TRBD1 matching 7 bases. Germline V CDR1 and CDR2: SNHLY, FYNNEI. CDR3 length: 14 amino acids. J gave up 5 bases and V 2 bases, and 5 bases lay outside the gene matches. In DNA form, the CDR3 reads TGTGCCAGCAGTGAAATTAAGGGGGCGTATGGCTACACCTTC. Translating gives CASSEIKGAYGYTF.

This clone was observed a handful of times. This chain links TRBV28 with TRBJ2-1, with 8 nucleotides matching TRBD2. The V and J ends lost 7 bases and 4 bases, in that order; junction bases with no gene match: 9. The CDR3 has 15 residues. Germline lookup yields CDR1 MDHEN and CDR2 SYDVKM. The CDR3: CASTSGLEVYNEQFF. The CDR3 DNA is TGTGCCAGCACCTCGGGACTAGAGGTTTACAATGAGCAGTTCTTC.

This clone was seen once. The V gene is TRBV7-8, the J gene TRBJ1-2; 8 nucleotides line up with TRBD1. The CDR3 runs to 14 residues. Germline CDR1 SGHVS, CDR2 FQNEAQ. V gave up 8 bases and J gave up 10 bases; unmatched junction bases: 15. Written as DNA, the CDR3 is TGTGCCAGCGTTGGGTCCCGGACAGGGAACGACTACACCTTC. Its protein product is CASVGSRTGNDYTF.

Only a few counts were recorded for this clone. V and J are TRBV6-5 and TRBJ2-5; no reliable D call. The CDR3 spans 11 residues. Looked up from germline, CDR1 is MNHEY and CDR2 is SVGAGI. V was trimmed by 8 bases and J by 5 bases, leaving 9 bases between them. The CDR3 region has the DNA TGTGCCAGCTCTGTATCGGAGACCCAGTACTTC. The encoded protein is CASSVSETQYF.

The chain couples TRBV9 to TRBJ2-7, with 14 bases fitting TRBD2. CDR1 is SGDLS and CDR2 is YYNGEE in the germline V gene. J lost 3 bases, V lost 5 bases, and 4 bases had no gene match. This CDR3 region has 15 residues. The CDR3 nucleotides read TGTGCCAGCAGTCGGGGACTAGCGGGAGTCTACGAGCAGTACTTC. Its translation is CASSRGLAGVYEQYF.

This chain joins TRBV18 and TRBJ1-1; maybe TRBD1 (5 bases). The V end was cut by 0 bases, the J end by 3 bases, with 8 bases between. Germline CDR1 and CDR2: KGHSH and LQKENI. The CDR3 spans 14 residues. The CDR3 is CASSPPGRDTEAFF. The CDR3 DNA reads as TGTGCCAGCTCACCACCGGGCAGGGACACTGAAGCTTTCTTT.